This T cell receptor beta chain is from a study of T cell responses to AZD1222 COVID-19 vaccine. Profiling relied on immunoSEQ multiplex PCR, and the TCRdb table lists in-frame clones only, not all of them. The table includes about 150,000 clones, 75% to 90% detected once. General study findings and limits: Nearly half of the spike-specific TCRs reportedly recognize variant regions that carry no mutations. The CD4 TCRs associated with vaccination extended across spike and predominated at 160-218 and 743-854. Only a handful of AZD1222 recipients, several in all, had baseline seropositivity. Sampling that yielded the repertoires occurred only after the peak T cell response.

Turning to this clone: Its antigen is unknown.

Germline V gene sequence: CDR1 MNHNS, CDR2 SASEGT. Trimming took off 6 bases at V and 4 bases at J, with 6 bases between the two ends. This CDR3 contains 11 residues. This clonotype originated in an adult in good health. The chain combines TRBV6-1 with TRBJ2-5; no clear D. This specimen was peripheral blood, taken on day 0 of AZD1222 vaccination. The CDR3 nucleotides read TGTGCCAGCAGCGCAATAGAGACCCAGTACTTC. Amino acid sequence: CASSAIETQYF.